A single sample gave rise to the 4 T cell receptor beta chains below, sequenced in a study of cytomegalovirus exposure and HLA in healthy donors. Amplification used 60 Vbeta primers and 13 Jbeta primers. Only in-frame clones appear in the TCRdb table, and some are missing; sequencing was by immunoSEQ multiplex PCR. The sample has approximately 150,000 clones, roughly 76% seen once. The material sequenced was PBMCs. The receptor source for this set is a woman aged 18-29 years in good health and CMV-seropositive.

The gene calls are TRBV7-9 and TRBJ1-1; 7 bases are a match to TRBD1. The CDR3 runs 14 residues. Looked up from germline, CDR1 is SEHNR and CDR2 is FQNEAQ (reference sequence). V trimming: 3 bases; J trimming: 4 bases; junction bases outside the gene matches: 5. CDR3: CASSLAGGSTEAFF. In DNA form, the CDR3 reads TGTGCCAGCAGCTTGGCAGGGGGTAGCACTGAAGCTTTCTTT.

The genes are TRBV28 and TRBJ1-1; no reliable D call. In germline, CDR1 is MDHEN, CDR2 SYDVKM. This CDR3 region has 14 residues. V was pared by 4 bases and J by 11 bases, with 20 bases between. Here the CDR3 DNA reads TGTGCCAGCAGTTCGTCATTCATCAGGTTTAAGGCTTTCTTT. Protein product: CASSSSFIRFKAFF.

In its sample, this clone was seen a few times. The chain joins TRBV4-1 to TRBJ1-1; D perhaps matches TRBD1 (5 bases). V shed 4 bases and J shed 1 base, with 10 bases lying between them. CDR3 size: 14 residues. CDR1 and CDR2 from the germline V gene are MGHRA and YSYEKL. Here the CDR3 reads CASSRREGNTEAFF. The CDR3 DNA is TGCGCCAGCAGCCGCAGGGAGGGGAACACTGAAGCTTTCTTT.

The chain combines TRBV5-4 with TRBJ1-6; no definite D call. CDR3 size: 17 residues. Germline-derived CDR1 and CDR2 are SGHNT and YYREEE (reference sequence). V was clipped by 2 bases and J by 3 bases, with 15 bases between them. The CDR3 here is CASSFLSRDYYNSPLHF. The CDR3 DNA sequence: TGTGCCAGCAGCTTCCTAAGCCGGGATTACTATAATTCACCCCTCCACTTT.